The 19 T cell receptor beta chains listed next were all sequenced from one sample in a study of blood T cell repertoires in COVID-19. Assay used: immunoSEQ multiplex PCR; TCRdb lists only in-frame clones, some missing. In the table there are approximately 74,000 clones, approximately 80% of which are singletons. Sequenced sample: peripheral blood. The receptors were sampled from a man aged 80 or over with active or convalescent COVID-19.

The V and J genes are TRBV5-1 and TRBJ2-1, with a possible D match to TRBD2 (6 bases). The germline V gene encodes CDR1 SGHRS and CDR2 YFSETQ. This CDR3 has 15 amino acids. The ends were cut back, 0 bases at V and 0 bases at J, with 7 bases in the middle. The CDR3 spells CASSLGDSSYNEQFF. The DNA of the CDR3 is TGCGCCAGCAGCTTGGGGGACTCCTCCTACAATGAGCAGTTCTTC.

The chain combines TRBV3-1 (or the pseudogene TRBV3-2) with TRBJ1-3; a weak D match, TRBD1 (6 bases). CDR3 length: 15 amino acids. Germline V gene data show CDR1 as LGHDT and CDR2 as YNNKEL (reference sequence). V gave up 4 bases and J gave up 0 bases, with 10 bases separating them. In DNA, the CDR3 is TGTGCCAGCAGCCTGGGACAAATCTCTGGAAACACCATATATTTT. Amino acids: CASSLGQISGNTIYF.

This clone was seen more than once but under ten times. V is TRBV4-3 and J is TRBJ1-5, with D possibly matching TRBD1 (5 bases). The CDR3 sequence is 15 residues long. V lost 0 bases and J 4 bases, leaving 10 bases between the germline ends. Germline V CDR1 and CDR2: LGHNA, YSLEER. The DNA of the CDR3 is TGCGCCAGCAGCCAAGACTGGGAGGGGAATCAGCCCCAGCATTTT. Amino acid sequence: CASSQDWEGNQPQHF.

V is TRBV7-9 and J is TRBJ2-3; TRBD1 matches 8 bases. V shed 0 bases, J shed 4 bases, and the junction held 6 bases outside the gene matches. The CDR3 has 16 amino acids. The germline V gene has CDR1 SEHNR and CDR2 FQNEAQ (reference sequence). CDR3 in DNA: TGTGCCAGCAGCTTAGCAGGACAGGGTGGTCCAGATACGCAGTATTTT. Protein sequence: CASSLAGQGGPDTQYF.

The chain joins TRBV2 to TRBJ2-5; D is undetermined. The V gene lost 7 bases and the J gene lost 1 base, with 13 bases spanning the gap. The CDR3 spans 14 residues. From germline, CDR1 is SNHLY and CDR2 FYNNEI. CDR3 in amino acids: CASIIDILQETQYF. Written as DNA, the CDR3 is TGTGCCAGCATCATCGACATACTCCAAGAGACCCAGTACTTC.

This chain uses TRBV7-9 with TRBJ1-1, with D maybe TRBD1 (6 bases). Germline CDR1 SEHNR, CDR2 FQNEAQ (reference sequence). This CDR3 is 14 amino acids long. The V end lost 5 bases, the J end lost 2 bases, and 12 bases lay between the germline ends. CDR3 loop: CASSLTGINTEAFF. The CDR3 DNA sequence: TGTGCCAGCAGCCTAACAGGGATCAACACTGAAGCTTTCTTT.

V gene TRBV10-2 combines with J gene TRBJ1-4; 11 nucleotides agree with TRBD1. This CDR3 spans 17 amino acids. V trimming: 4 bases; J trimming: 2 bases; junction bases outside the gene matches: 6. CDR1 is WSHSY, CDR2 SAAADI, per germline. The CDR3: CASSGEGQGVTNEKLFF. CDR3 DNA: TGCGCCAGCAGTGGAGAGGGACAGGGGGTGACTAATGAAAAACTGTTTTTT.

The DNA of the CDR3 is TGTGCCAGCAGCCAACAATACGAGCAGTACTTC. Its translation is CASSQQYEQYF. This chain links TRBV3-1 (or the pseudogene TRBV3-2) with TRBJ2-7; D unclear. In germline, CDR1 is LGHDT, CDR2 YNNKEL (reference sequence). The CDR3 extends over 11 amino acids. V lost 2 bases and J 4 bases, leaving 3 bases between the germline ends.

This clone was detected once. The chain couples TRBV7-2 to TRBJ2-3; D call uncertain. V lost 0 bases to trimming and J lost 0 bases, with 4 bases between them. The CDR3 runs to 14 residues. Germline CDR1 reads SGHTA; CDR2 reads FQGNSA. The CDR3 nucleotides are TGTGCCAGCAGCTTAGCCCTGAGCACAGATACGCAGTATTTT. Translation gives CASSLALSTDTQYF.

The rearrangement links TRBV14 to TRBJ2-7; TRBD1 agrees at 8 bases. This CDR3 region has 14 residues. The germline V gene encodes CDR1 SGHDN and CDR2 FVKESK. V lost 5 bases and J lost 2; bases outside the gene matches: 5. CDR3 nucleotide sequence: TGTGCCAGCAGCTTTACGACAGGGGCCTACGAGCAGTACTTC. Its protein product is CASSFTTGAYEQYF. Supplemented by reference TRBV14 and TRBJ2-7, the full variable domain reads EAGVTQFPSHSVIEKGQTVTLRCDPISGHDNLYWYRRVMGKEIKFLLHFVKESKQDESGMPNNRFLAERTGGTYSTLKVQPAELEDSGVYFCASSFTTGAYEQYFGPGTRLTVT.

The rearrangement joins TRBV30 to TRBJ2-7; tentative D call: TRBD2 (6 bases). The CDR3 covers 11 residues. V lost 3 bases, J lost 12 bases, and 15 bases lay in between. Germline V lookup: CDR1 GTSNPN, CDR2 SVGIG (reference sequence). CDR3: CAWRGTGGAYF. CDR3 nucleotide sequence: TGTGCCTGGAGGGGGACTGGGGGAGCGTACTTC.

J is TRBJ2-6 and V is TRBV6-1, with D perhaps matching TRBD1 (5 bases). Trimming cost V 0 bases and J 2 bases, with 23 bases left between them. Germline-derived CDR1 and CDR2 are MNHNS and SASEGT. This CDR3 has 21 residues. CDR3 coding DNA: TGTGCCAGCAGTGAAGCGCGATTGCAGGGCCAATTTAGGGCTGGGGCCAACGTCCTGACTTTC. It specifies CASSEARLQGQFRAGANVLTF.

This CDR3 reads CASSLSAGRYEQYF. The CDR3 region has the DNA TGCGCCAGCAGCTTGTCGGCAGGGAGGTACGAGCAGTACTTC. This rearrangement joins TRBV5-1 to TRBJ2-7; a possible D gene is TRBD2 (6 bases). V was shortened by 1 base and J by 4 bases, with 12 bases between the two germline ends. Germline V gene lookup returns CDR1 SGHRS and CDR2 YFSETQ. The CDR3 contains 14 residues.

J is TRBJ1-1 and V is TRBV3-1 (or the pseudogene TRBV3-2); 7 nucleotides agree with TRBD1. The CDR3 is 12 residues long. Germline-derived CDR1 and CDR2 are LGHDT and YNNKEL (reference sequence). The J segment lost 10 bases and the V segment lost 3 bases, leaving 5 bases of the junction unmatched. CDR3 coding DNA: TGTGCCAGCAGCCACACGACAGGGCGAGCTTTCTTT. The encoded protein is CASSHTTGRAFF.

The J gene is TRBJ1-3, the V gene TRBV14; D is uncertain. V gave up 5 bases and J gave up 0 bases, with 14 bases separating them. Germline V gives CDR1 SGHDN, CDR2 FVKESK. The CDR3 is 16 amino acids. CDR3 protein: CASSSIQRSSGNTIYF. Here the CDR3 DNA reads TGTGCCAGCAGCTCAATACAGAGAAGCTCTGGAAACACCATATATTTT.

The chain is built from TRBV12-5 and TRBJ1-5, with 8 bases matching TRBD1. In germline, CDR1 is LGHNT, CDR2 FRNRAP. V was clipped by 6 bases and J by 4 bases; unmatched bases: 8. There are 15 residues in the CDR3. The CDR3 bases are TGTGCTAGTGGCCGAGGACAGGGAGGAAATCAGCCCCAGCATTTT. Translation gives CASGRGQGGNQPQHF.

The chain joins TRBV6-5 to TRBJ2-2, with 8 bases fitting TRBD2. V lost 6 bases and J lost 1; bases outside the gene matches: 4. Germline CDR1 and CDR2: MNHEY and SVGAGI. There are 15 residues in the CDR3. CDR3 loop: CASRTRGGNTGELFF. For the CDR3, the DNA is TGTGCCAGCAGGACCCGGGGGGGGAACACCGGGGAGCTGTTTTTT.

The chain is built from TRBV20-1 and TRBJ2-4, with a tentative D call TRBD1 (5 bases). The V and J ends lost 3 bases and 2 bases respectively, with 11 bases between them. CDR3 length: 14 residues. The germline gives CDR1 DFQATT, CDR2 SNEGSKA (reference sequence). The chain's CDR3 is CSASQGGSKNIQYF. The CDR3 nucleotides read TGCAGTGCTAGTCAGGGTGGTTCCAAAAACATTCAGTACTTC.

The table lists this clone with a count of one. V and J are TRBV14 and TRBJ1-4; D is perhaps TRBD1 (6 bases). Looked up from germline, CDR1 is SGHDN and CDR2 is FVKESK. V was pared by 4 bases and J by 10 bases, with 16 bases between. CDR3 size: 14 residues. CDR3 sequence (DNA): TGTGCCAGCAGCCCAGAGTACAGGGCGGGAAAACTGTTTTTT. Its protein is CASSPEYRAGKLFF.